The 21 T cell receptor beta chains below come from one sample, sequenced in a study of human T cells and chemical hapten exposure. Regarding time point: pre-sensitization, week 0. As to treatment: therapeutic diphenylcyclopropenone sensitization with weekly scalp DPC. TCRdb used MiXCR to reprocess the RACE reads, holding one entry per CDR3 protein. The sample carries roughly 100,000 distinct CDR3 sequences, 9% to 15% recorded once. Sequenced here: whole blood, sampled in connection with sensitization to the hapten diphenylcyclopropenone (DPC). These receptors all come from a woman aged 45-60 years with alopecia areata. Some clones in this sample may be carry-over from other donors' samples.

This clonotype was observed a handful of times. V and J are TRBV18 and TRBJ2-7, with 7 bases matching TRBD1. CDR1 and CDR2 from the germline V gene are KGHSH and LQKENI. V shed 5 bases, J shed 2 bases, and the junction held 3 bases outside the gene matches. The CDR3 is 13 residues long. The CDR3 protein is CASSVGQTYEQYF. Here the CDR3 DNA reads TGTGCCAGCTCAGTGGGACAGACCTACGAGCAGTACTTC.

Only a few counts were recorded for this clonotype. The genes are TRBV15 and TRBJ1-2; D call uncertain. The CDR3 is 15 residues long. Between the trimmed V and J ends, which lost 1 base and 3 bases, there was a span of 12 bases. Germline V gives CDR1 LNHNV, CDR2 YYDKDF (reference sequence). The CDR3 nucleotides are TGTGCCACCAGCAGAGCTTTCGTCACGGACTATGGCTACACCTTC. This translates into CATSRAFVTDYGYTF.

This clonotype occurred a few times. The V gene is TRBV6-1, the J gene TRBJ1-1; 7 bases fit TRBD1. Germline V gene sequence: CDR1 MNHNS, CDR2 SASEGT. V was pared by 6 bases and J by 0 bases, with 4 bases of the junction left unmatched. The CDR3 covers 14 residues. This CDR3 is CASRLGTVNTEAFF. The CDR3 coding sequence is TGTGCCAGCAGGCTCGGGACAGTGAACACTGAAGCTTTCTTT.

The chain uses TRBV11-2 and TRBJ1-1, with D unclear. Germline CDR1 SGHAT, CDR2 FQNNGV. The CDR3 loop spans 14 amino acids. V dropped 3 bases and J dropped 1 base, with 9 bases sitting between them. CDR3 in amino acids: CASSFLLGNTEAFF. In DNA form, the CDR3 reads TGTGCCAGCAGCTTTCTTCTAGGGAACACTGAAGCTTTCTTT.

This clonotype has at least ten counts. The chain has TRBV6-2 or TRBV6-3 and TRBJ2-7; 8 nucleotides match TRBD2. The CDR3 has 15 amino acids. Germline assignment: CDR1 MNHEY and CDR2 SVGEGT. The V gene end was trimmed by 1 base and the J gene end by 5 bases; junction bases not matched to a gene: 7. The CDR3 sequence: CASSYWSGGGNEQYF. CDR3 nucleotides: TGTGCCAGCAGTTACTGGTCGGGAGGGGGTAACGAGCAGTACTTC.

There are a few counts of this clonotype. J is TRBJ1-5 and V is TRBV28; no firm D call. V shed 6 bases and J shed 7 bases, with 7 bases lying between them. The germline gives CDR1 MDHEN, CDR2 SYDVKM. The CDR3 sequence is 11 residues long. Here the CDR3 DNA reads TGTGCCAGCAGCCGACTCCAGCCCCAGCATTTT. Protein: CASSRLQPQHF. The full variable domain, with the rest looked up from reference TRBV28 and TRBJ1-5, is DVKVTQSSRYLVKRTGEKVFLECVQDMDHENMFWYRQDPGLGLRLIYFSYDVKMKEKGDIPEGYSVSREKKERFSLILESASTNQTSMYLCASSRLQPQHFGDGTRLSIL.

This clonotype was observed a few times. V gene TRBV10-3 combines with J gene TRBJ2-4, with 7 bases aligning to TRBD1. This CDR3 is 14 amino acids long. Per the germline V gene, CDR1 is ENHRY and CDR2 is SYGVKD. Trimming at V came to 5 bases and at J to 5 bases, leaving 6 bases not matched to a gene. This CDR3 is CAISTGVGENIQYF. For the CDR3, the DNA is TGTGCCATCAGTACAGGGGTAGGGGAAAACATTCAGTACTTC.

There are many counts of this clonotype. Here the CDR3 DNA reads TGCAGTGCCGAAGATTTAAAGTATGGCAATGAGCAGTTCTTC. Protein: CSAEDLKYGNEQFF. The chain recombines TRBV20-1 with TRBJ2-1; the D is unclear. Per germline, CDR1 DFQATT and CDR2 SNEGSKA (reference sequence). The CDR3 is 14 amino acids. Deletions cut 6 bases from V and 6 bases from J, with 18 bases between.

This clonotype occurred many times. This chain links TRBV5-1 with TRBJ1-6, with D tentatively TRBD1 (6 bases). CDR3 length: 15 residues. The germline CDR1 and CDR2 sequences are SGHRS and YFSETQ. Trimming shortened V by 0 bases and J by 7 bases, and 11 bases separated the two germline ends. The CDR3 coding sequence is TGCGCCAGCAGCTTGGACAGGGTAGAAAATTCACCCCTCCACTTT. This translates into CASSLDRVENSPLHF.

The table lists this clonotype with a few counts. In DNA, the CDR3 is TGTGCCAGCAGCTTTACAGGGGGCGGCCAAATTGAAGCTTTCTTT. Its protein product is CASSFTGGGQIEAFF. The chain carries TRBV5-5 and TRBJ1-1, with TRBD1 matching 9 bases. V gave up 2 bases and J gave up 7 bases; unmatched junction bases: 9. The CDR3 sequence is 15 residues long. Germline V lookup: CDR1 SGHKS, CDR2 YYEKEE (reference sequence).

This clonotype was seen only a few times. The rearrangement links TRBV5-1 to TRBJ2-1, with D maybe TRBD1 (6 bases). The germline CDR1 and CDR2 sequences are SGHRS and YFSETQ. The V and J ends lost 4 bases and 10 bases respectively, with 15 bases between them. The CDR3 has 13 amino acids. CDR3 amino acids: CASSLDSSLEQFF. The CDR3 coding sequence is TGCGCCAGCAGCCTGGACAGTTCGTTAGAGCAGTTCTTC.

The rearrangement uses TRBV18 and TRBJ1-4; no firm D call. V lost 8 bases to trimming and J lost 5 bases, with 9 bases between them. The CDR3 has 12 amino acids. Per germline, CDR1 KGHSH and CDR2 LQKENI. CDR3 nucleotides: TGTGCCAGCGCGTACCCCAATGAAAAACTGTTTTTT. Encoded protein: CASAYPNEKLFF.

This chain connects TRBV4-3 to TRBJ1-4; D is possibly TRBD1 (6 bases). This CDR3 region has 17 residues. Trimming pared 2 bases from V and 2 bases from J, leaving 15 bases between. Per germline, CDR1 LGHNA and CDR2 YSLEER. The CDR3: CASSQKGVRSTNEKLFF. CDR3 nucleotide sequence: TGCGCCAGCAGCCAAAAGGGGGTCCGGTCGACTAATGAAAAACTGTTTTTT.

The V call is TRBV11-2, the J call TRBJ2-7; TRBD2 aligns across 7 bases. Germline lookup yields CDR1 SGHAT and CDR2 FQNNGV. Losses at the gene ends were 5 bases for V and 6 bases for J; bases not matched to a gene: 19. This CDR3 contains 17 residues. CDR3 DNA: TGTGCCAGCAGCCACCGAGCAGGGAGCGGGAACGGCCCCGAGCAGTACTTC. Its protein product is CASSHRAGSGNGPEQYF.

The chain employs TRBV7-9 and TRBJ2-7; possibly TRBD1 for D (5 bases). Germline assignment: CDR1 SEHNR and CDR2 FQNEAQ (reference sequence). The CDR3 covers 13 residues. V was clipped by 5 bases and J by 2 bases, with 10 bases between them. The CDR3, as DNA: TGTGCCAGCAGCAGCAGGGATACCTACGAGCAGTACTTC. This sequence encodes CASSSRDTYEQYF.

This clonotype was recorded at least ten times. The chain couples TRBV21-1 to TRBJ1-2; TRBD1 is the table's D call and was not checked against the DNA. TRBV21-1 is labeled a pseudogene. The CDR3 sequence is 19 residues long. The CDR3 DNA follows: TGTGCCAGCAGCAAAGCGGTTGGAGACAGGGGGCGGACTTTCTATGGCTACACCTTC. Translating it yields CASSKAVGDRGRTFYGYTF.

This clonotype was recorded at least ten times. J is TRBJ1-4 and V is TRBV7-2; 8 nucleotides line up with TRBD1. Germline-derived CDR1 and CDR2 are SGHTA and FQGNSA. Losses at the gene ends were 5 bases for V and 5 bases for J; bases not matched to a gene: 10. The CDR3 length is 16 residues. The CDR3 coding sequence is TGTGCCAGCAGCGCCCCTTCCGGGACAGGAAATGAAAAACTGTTTTTT. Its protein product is CASSAPSGTGNEKLFF.

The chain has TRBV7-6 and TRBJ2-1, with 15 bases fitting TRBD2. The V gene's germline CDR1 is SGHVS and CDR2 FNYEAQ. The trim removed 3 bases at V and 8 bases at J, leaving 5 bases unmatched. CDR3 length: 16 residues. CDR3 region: CASSFGTSGRSYEQFF. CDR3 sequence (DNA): TGTGCCAGCAGCTTCGGGACTAGCGGGAGGTCTTATGAGCAGTTCTTC.

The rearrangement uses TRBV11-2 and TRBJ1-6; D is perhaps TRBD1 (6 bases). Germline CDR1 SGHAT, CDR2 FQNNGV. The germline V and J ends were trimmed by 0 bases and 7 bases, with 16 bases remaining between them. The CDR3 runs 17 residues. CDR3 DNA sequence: TGTGCCAGCAGCTTAGACCGTACTCGGACAGACAATTCACCCCTCCACTTT. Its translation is CASSLDRTRTDNSPLHF.

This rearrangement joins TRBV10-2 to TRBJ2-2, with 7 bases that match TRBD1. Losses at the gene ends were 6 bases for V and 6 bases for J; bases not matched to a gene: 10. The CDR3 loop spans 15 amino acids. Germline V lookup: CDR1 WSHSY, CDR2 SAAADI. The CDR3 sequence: CASSPLKTGPGELFF. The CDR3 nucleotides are TGCGCCAGCAGCCCCCTAAAGACAGGGCCCGGGGAGCTGTTTTTT.

CDR3 in DNA: TGCGCCAGCAGCCAAGAGACCGGGGAGCTGTTTTTT. Its translation: CASSQETGELFF. V is TRBV4-3 and J is TRBJ2-2, with D uncertain. The CDR3 extends over 12 amino acids. V lost 0 bases, J lost 5 bases, and 1 base lay in between. Germline V CDR1 and CDR2: LGHNA, YSLEER.